These 2 T cell receptor beta chains were sequenced from one sample in a study of CD8 T cells in ankylosing spondylitis. Findings and caveats of the study: There was a TCR beta motif, made of fewer than 10 highly homologous variants, that appeared characteristic of ankylosing spondylitis blood.

For these receptors, no antigen is known. TCRdb independently ran MiXCR on the 5' RACE reads; one entry per CDR3 protein. The sample lists approximately 500,000 distinct CDR3 sequences, about 13% occurring once. The sequenced sample was blood, either unsorted or a sorted T cell fraction (not recorded which). The source of these receptors is a male donor with ankylosing spondylitis.

Many counts were recorded for this clonotype. This rearrangement joins TRBV12-3 or TRBV12-4 to TRBJ1-1; D is unclear. This CDR3 has 11 residues. Deletions cut 5 bases from V and 3 bases from J, with 4 bases between. CDR3 nucleotides: TGTGCCAGCAGTCCCTACACTGAAGCTTTCTTT. It is translated as CASSPYTEAFF.

The chain couples TRBV5-1 to TRBJ1-2; maybe TRBD1 (6 bases). The CDR3 is 15 amino acids. Germline CDR1 reads SGHRS; CDR2 reads YFSETQ. V lost 0 bases and J lost 3, with 12 bases in between. DNA for the CDR3: TGCGCCAGCAGCTTGGCCCAGGGGCCTTACTATGGCTACACCTTC. This codes for CASSLAQGPYYGYTF. The complete variable domain, with remaining parts taken from reference TRBV5-1 and TRBJ1-2, reads KAGVTQTPRYLIKTRGQQVTLSCSPISGHRSVSWYQQTPGQGLQFLFEYFSETQRNKGNFPGRFSGRQFSNSRSEMNVSTLELGDSALYLCASSLAQGPYYGYTFGSGTRLTVV.